This T cell receptor (beta chain) was captured in a study of T cell responses to AZD1222 COVID-19 vaccine. Germline V lookup: CDR1 LNHDA, CDR2 SQIVND (reference sequence). V was clipped by 3 bases and J by 8 bases; unmatched bases: 7. The CDR3 sequence is 14 residues long. This clone was picked up a small number of times. The antigen is undetermined. Produced via immunoSEQ multiplex PCR; TCRdb's table is partial and in-frame only. Of over 65,000 clones listed, around 85% were seen once; the top ten hold approximately 7%. Regarding the study as a whole: A rise in Spike-specific TCR breadth and depth followed two AZD1222 doses. Nearly half of spike-specific TCRs reportedly target unmutated variant regions.

The TCR originated in an adult in good health. The sample here was peripheral blood, taken on day 0 of AZD1222 vaccination. This chain links TRBV19 with TRBJ2-1; 7 bases fit TRBD2. This CDR3 reads CASSIPGLKYEQFF. CDR3 nucleotides: TGTGCCAGTAGTATCCCGGGACTAAAGTATGAGCAGTTCTTC.